The rows below give T cell receptor beta chains drawn from one sample of a study of response to subunit inactivated influenza vaccine. TCRdb independently ran MiXCR on the RT-PCR reads; one entry per CDR3 protein. The sample records approximately 500,000 distinct CDR3 sequences, 13% being singletons. The sample consisted of PBMCs from blood, taken roughly 47 days after vaccination. The source of these receptors is a man over 45 who received an inactivated influenza vaccine. Each CDR3 is given with its conserved first and last residue. The D gene is left open where the match is weak. Size is stated for part of the rows, as once, few or many counts, or as a class when the clone is expanded.

cdr3_aa: CASSRSYTQYF
cdr3_nt: TGTGCCAGCAGTAGGTCCTATACGCAGTATTTT
j_call: TRBJ2-3
d_call: NA
v_call: TRBV12-3/TRBV12-4
clone_size: NA

cdr3_aa: CASSEWTGGYGYTF
cdr3_nt: TGTGCCAGCAGTGAATGGACGGGAGGTTATGGCTACACCTTC
j_call: TRBJ1-2
d_call: NA
v_call: TRBV25-1
clone_size: NA

cdr3_aa: CASSLAGGGELFF
cdr3_nt: TGTGCCAGCAGTTTAGCGGGAGGAGGGGAGCTGTTTTTT
j_call: TRBJ2-2
d_call: NA
v_call: TRBV12-3/TRBV12-4
clone_size: few

cdr3_aa: CSVRSTGGIYEQYF
cdr3_nt: TGCAGCGTTAGGTCGACAGGGGGTATCTACGAGCAGTACTTC
j_call: TRBJ2-7
d_call: TRBD1
v_call: TRBV29-1
clone_size: many

cdr3_aa: CASSAYGTVSYEQYF
cdr3_nt: TGTGCCAGCAGTGCCTACGGGACAGTCTCCTACGAGCAGTACTTC
j_call: TRBJ2-7
d_call: TRBD1
v_call: TRBV27
clone_size: few

cdr3_aa: CASSPLRPTPIAKNIQYF
cdr3_nt: TGTGCCAGCAGTCCCCTTCGGCCCACACCAATAGCCAAAAACATTCAGTACTTC
j_call: TRBJ2-4
d_call: NA
v_call: TRBV6-9
clone_size: NA

cdr3_aa: CASSARTVRDTQYF
cdr3_nt: TGTGCCAGCAGCGCTCGGACCGTCCGGGATACGCAGTATTTT
j_call: TRBJ2-3
d_call: NA
v_call: TRBV11-1
clone_size: NA

cdr3_aa: CSGRQGGGTEAFF
cdr3_nt: TGCAGCGGACGACAGGGAGGGGGCACTGAAGCTTTCTTT
j_call: TRBJ1-1
d_call: TRBD1
v_call: TRBV29-1
clone_size: few

cdr3_aa: CASSGGGLAPLHF
cdr3_nt: TGTGCCAGCAGCGGAGGGGGACTGGCACCCCTCCACTTT
j_call: TRBJ1-6
d_call: NA
v_call: TRBV9
clone_size: NA

cdr3_aa: CASRTSREQFF
cdr3_nt: TGTGCCAGCAGAACAAGCCGGGAGCAGTTCTTC
j_call: TRBJ2-1
d_call: NA
v_call: TRBV28
clone_size: NA

cdr3_aa: CAISPSGEYNEQFF
cdr3_nt: TGTGCCATCAGCCCTAGCGGGGAATACAATGAGCAGTTCTTC
j_call: TRBJ2-1
d_call: TRBD2
v_call: TRBV10-3
clone_size: few

cdr3_aa: CSADGGGHTEAFF
cdr3_nt: TGCAGCGCCGACGGGGGGGGGCACACTGAAGCTTTCTTT
j_call: TRBJ1-1
d_call: NA
v_call: TRBV29-1
clone_size: NA

cdr3_aa: CASSLAVKGDYGYTF
cdr3_nt: TGTGCCAGCAGCCTCGCCGTGAAGGGGGACTATGGCTACACCTTC
j_call: TRBJ1-2
d_call: NA
v_call: TRBV28
clone_size: NA

cdr3_aa: CSAEGTSGSSYNEQFF
cdr3_nt: TGCAGTGCTGAGGGGACTAGCGGGAGCTCCTACAATGAGCAGTTCTTC
j_call: TRBJ2-1
d_call: TRBD2
v_call: TRBV20-1
clone_size: many

cdr3_aa: CASSLGHVSSYEQYF
cdr3_nt: TGTGCCAGCAGCCTAGGGCACGTGAGCTCCTACGAGCAGTACTTC
j_call: TRBJ2-7
d_call: NA
v_call: TRBV7-6
clone_size: NA

cdr3_aa: CASSRVSGITYEQYF
cdr3_nt: TGTGCCAGCTCACGGGTTAGCGGGATTACCTACGAGCAGTACTTC
j_call: TRBJ2-7
d_call: TRBD2
v_call: TRBV18
clone_size: NA

cdr3_aa: CASSLFDRVEEKLFF
cdr3_nt: TGTGCCAGCAGTCTTTTCGACAGGGTTGAAGAAAAACTGTTTTTT
j_call: TRBJ1-4
d_call: TRBD1
v_call: TRBV7-9
clone_size: NA

cdr3_aa: CAISESPTVLSGNTIYF
cdr3_nt: TGTGCCATCAGTGAGTCGCCGACAGTGCTCTCTGGAAACACCATATATTTT
j_call: TRBJ1-3
d_call: NA
v_call: TRBV10-3
clone_size: NA

cdr3_aa: CASRPDRAVNQPQHF
cdr3_nt: TGTGCCAGCAGACCGGACAGGGCCGTAAATCAGCCCCAGCATTTT
j_call: TRBJ1-5
d_call: TRBD1
v_call: TRBV27
clone_size: once

cdr3_aa: CASSQLSKETQYF
cdr3_nt: TGTGCCAGCAGCCAATTGAGTAAAGAGACCCAGTACTTC
j_call: TRBJ2-5
d_call: NA
v_call: TRBV3-1
clone_size: few